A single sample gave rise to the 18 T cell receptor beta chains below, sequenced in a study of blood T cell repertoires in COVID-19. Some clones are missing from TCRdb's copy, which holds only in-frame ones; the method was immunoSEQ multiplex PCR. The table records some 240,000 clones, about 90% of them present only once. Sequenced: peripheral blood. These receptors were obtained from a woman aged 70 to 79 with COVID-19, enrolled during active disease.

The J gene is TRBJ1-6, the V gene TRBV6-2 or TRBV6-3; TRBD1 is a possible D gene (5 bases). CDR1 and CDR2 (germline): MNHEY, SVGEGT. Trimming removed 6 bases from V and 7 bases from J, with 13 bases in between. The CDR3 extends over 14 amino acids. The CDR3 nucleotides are TGTGCCAGCAGCCGGTACCGGGGGAATTCACCCCTCCACTTT. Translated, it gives CASSRYRGNSPLHF.

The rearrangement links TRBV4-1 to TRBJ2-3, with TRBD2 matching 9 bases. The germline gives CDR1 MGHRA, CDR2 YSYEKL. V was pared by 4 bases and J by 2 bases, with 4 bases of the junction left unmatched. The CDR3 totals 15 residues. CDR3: CASSLSGLATDTQYF. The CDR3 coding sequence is TGCGCCAGCAGCCTCTCGGGACTAGCCACAGATACGCAGTATTTT.

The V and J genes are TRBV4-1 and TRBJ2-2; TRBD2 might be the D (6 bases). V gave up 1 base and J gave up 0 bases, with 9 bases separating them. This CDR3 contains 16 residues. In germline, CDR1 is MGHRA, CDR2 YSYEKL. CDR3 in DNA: TGCGCCAGCAGCCAAGGGAGGGGAACGAACACCGGGGAGCTGTTTTTT. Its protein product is CASSQGRGTNTGELFF.

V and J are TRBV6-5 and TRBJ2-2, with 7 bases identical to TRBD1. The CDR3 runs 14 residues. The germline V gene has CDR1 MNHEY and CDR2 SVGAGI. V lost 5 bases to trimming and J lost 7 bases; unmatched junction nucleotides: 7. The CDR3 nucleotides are TGTGCCAGCAGTAAACCAGGGGGTCGCGGGGAGCTGTTTTTT. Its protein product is CASSKPGGRGELFF.

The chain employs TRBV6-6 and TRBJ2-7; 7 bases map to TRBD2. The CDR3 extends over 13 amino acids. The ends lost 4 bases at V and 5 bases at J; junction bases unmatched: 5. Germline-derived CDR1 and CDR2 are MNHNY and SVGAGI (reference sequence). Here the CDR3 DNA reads TGTGCCAGCAGTTGGAGACTAGCCGACGAGCAGTACTTC. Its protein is CASSWRLADEQYF.

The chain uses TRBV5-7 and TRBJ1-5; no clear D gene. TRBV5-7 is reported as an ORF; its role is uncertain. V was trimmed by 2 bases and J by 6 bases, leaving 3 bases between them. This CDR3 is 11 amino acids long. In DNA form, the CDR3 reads TGTGCCAGCAGCTTCTTTCAGCCCCAGCATTTT. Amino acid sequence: CASSFFQPQHF.

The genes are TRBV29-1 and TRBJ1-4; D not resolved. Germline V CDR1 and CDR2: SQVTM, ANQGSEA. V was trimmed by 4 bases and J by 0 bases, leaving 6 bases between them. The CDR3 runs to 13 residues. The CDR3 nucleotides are TGCAGCGTTGCGGGAACAACTAATGAAAAACTGTTTTTT. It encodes CSVAGTTNEKLFF.

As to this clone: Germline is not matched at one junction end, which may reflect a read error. The CDR3 DNA sequence: TGTGCTAGCAGCTTGGGGACAGCAACCGGGGAGCTGTTTTTT. It is translated as CASSLGTATGELFF. The genes are TRBV7-7 and TRBJ2-2; 7 bases align to TRBD1. Per germline, CDR1 SSHAT and CDR2 FNYEAQ (reference sequence). CDR3 size: 14 residues. Together with reference TRBV7-7 and TRBJ2-2, the CDR3 gives the full variable domain: GAGVSQSPRYKVTKRGQDVTLRCDPISSHATLYWYQQALGQGPEFLTYFNYEAQPDKSGLPSDRFSAERPEGSISTLTIQRTEQRDSAMYRCASSLGTATGELFFGEGSRLTVL.

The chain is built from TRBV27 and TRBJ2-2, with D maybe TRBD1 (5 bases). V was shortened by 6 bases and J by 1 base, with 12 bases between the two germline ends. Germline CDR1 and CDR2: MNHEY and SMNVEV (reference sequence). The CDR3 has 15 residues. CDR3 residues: CASRLGQGNTGELFF. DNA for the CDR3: TGTGCCAGCAGATTAGGCCAGGGGAACACCGGGGAGCTGTTTTTT.

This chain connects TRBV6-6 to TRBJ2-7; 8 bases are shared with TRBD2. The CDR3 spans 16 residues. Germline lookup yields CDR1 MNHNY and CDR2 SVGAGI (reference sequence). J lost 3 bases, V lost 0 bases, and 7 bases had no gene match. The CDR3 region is CASSYSIGTSGYEQYF. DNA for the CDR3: TGTGCCAGCAGTTACTCGATCGGTACTAGCGGCTACGAGCAGTACTTC.

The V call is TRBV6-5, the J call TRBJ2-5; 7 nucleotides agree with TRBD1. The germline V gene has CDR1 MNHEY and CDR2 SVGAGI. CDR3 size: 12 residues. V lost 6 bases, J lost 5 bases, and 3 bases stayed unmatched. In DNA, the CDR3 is TGTGCCAGCAGACAGGGGACGGAGACCCAGTACTTC. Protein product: CASRQGTETQYF.

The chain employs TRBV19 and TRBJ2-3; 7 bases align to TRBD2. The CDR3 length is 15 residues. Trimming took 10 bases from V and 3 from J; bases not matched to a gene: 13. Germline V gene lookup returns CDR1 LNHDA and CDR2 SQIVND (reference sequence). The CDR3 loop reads CATTVSGLETDTQYF. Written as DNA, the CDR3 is TGTGCCACTACCGTTAGCGGGTTAGAGACAGATACGCAGTATTTT.

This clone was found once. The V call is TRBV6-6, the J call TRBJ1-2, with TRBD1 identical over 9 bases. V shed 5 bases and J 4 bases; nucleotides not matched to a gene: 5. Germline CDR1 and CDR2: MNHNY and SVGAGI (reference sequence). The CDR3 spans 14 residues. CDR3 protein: CASSPGTGSYGYTF. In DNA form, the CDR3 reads TGTGCCAGCAGTCCCGGGACAGGGTCCTATGGCTACACCTTC.

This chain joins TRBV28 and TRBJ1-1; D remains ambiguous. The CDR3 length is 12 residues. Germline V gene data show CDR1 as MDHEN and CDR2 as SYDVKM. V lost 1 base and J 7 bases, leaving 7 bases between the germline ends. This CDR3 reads CASSLLFGEAFF. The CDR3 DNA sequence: TGTGCCAGCAGTTTATTGTTCGGTGAAGCTTTCTTT.

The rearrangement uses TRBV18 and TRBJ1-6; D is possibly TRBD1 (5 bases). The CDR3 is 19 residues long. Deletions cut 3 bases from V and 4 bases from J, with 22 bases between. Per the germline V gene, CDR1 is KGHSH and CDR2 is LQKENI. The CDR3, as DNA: TGTGCCAGCTCACCGCCGGAGGGGTTGACCCTTTATTATAATTCACCCCTCCACTTT. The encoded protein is CASSPPEGLTLYYNSPLHF. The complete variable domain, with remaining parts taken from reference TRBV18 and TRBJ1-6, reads NAGVMQNPRHLVRRRGQEARLRCSPMKGHSHVYWYRQLPEEGLKFMVYLQKENIIDESGMPKERFSAEFPKEGPSILRIQQVVRGDSAAYFCASSPPEGLTLYYNSPLHFGNGTRLTVT.

The chain's CDR3 is CASSSGLQNYNEQFF. The CDR3 region has the DNA TGTGCCAGCAGCTCGGGACTCCAGAACTACAATGAGCAGTTCTTC. The V gene is TRBV7-9, the J gene TRBJ2-1, with D maybe TRBD2 (6 bases). The CDR3 covers 15 residues. Germline CDR1 and CDR2: SEHNR and FQNEAQ (reference sequence). The V gene lost 4 bases and the J gene lost 3 bases, with 13 bases spanning the gap.

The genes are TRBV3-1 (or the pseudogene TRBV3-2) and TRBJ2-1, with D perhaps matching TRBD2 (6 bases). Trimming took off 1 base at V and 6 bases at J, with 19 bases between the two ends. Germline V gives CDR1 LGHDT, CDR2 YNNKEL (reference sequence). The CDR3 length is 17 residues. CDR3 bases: TGTGCCAGCAGCCAAGTAGGAGGCGGGACGTCCGTCAATGAGCAGTTCTTC. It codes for CASSQVGGGTSVNEQFF.

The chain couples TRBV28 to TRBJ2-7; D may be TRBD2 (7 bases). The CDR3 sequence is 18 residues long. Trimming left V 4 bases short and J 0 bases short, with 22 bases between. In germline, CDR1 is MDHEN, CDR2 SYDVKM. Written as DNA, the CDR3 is TGTGCCAGCAGTTCTTTAGGGGGGGTAGCGGACAGCTCCTACGAGCAGTACTTC. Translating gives CASSSLGGVADSSYEQYF.